The sequence of this TCR beta chain was determined in a study of blood T cell repertoires in COVID-19. Across the study: Sites across the United States, Italy and Spain contributed samples from acute and convalescent COVID-19. T cells, B-cell-depleted T cells, or PBMCs provided the cDNA or gDNA that served as material.

Under the authors' procedure: Reference gene primer amplification gave nucleated cell count estimates. Produced via immunoSEQ multiplex PCR; TCRdb's table is partial and in-frame only. The DNA gave D and trimming, while V, J and clone size come from that table. The sample lists 55,000 to 70,000 clones, approximately 86% occurring once. V was clipped by 3 bases and J by 5 bases; unmatched bases: 5. The CDR3 is made up of 15 amino acids. The germline gives CDR1 SGHKS, CDR2 YYEKEE (reference sequence). The gene calls are TRBV5-5 and TRBJ2-5, with 12 positions matching TRBD1. The sequence was obtained from a man between 70 and 80 years old with acute or convalescent COVID-19. The sample comprised peripheral blood. CDR3 region: CASSWGQGARETQYF. The CDR3 coding sequence is TGTGCCAGCAGCTGGGGACAGGGGGCGAGGGAGACCCAGTACTTC.